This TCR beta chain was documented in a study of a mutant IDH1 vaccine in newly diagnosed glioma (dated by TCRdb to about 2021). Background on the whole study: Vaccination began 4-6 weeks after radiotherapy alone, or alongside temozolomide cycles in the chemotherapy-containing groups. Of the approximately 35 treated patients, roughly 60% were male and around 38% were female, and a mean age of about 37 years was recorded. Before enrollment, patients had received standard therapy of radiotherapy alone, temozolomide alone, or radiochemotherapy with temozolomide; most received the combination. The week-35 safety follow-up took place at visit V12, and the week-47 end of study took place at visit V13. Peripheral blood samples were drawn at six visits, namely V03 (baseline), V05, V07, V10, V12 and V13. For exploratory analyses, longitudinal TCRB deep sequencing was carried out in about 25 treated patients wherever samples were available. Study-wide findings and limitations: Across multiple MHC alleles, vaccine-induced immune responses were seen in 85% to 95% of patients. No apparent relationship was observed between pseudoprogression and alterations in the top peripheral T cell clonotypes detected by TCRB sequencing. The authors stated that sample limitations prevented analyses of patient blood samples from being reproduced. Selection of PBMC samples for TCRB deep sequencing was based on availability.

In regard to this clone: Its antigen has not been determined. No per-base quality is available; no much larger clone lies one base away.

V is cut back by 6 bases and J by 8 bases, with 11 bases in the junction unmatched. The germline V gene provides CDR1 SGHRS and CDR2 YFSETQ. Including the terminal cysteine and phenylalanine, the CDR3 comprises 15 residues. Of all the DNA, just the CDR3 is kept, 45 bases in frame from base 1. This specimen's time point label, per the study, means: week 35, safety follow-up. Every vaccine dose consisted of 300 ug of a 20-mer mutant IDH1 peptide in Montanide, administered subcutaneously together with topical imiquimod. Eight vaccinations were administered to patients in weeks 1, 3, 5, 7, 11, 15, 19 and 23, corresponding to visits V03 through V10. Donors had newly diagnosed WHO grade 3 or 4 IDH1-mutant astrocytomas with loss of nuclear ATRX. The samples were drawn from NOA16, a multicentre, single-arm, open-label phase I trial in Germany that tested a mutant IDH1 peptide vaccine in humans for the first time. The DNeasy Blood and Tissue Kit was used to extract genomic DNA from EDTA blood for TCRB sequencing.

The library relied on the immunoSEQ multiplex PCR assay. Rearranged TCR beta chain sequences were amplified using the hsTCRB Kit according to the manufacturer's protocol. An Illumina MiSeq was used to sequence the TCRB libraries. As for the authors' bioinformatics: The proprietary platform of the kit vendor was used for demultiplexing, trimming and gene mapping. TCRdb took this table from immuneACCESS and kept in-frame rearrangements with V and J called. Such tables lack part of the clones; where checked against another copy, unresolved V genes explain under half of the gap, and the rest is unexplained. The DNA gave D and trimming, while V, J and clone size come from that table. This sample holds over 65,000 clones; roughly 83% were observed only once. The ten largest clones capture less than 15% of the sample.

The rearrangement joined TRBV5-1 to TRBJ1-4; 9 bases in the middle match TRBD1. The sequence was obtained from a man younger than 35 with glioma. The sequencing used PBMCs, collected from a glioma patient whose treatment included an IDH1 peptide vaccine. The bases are TGCGCCAGCACCGGTTCCACAGGGGGCGGGGAAAAACTGTTTTTT. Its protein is CASTGSTGGGEKLFF.